This TCR beta chain was found in a study of shared clonotypes between healthy human individuals. The V segment lost 3 bases and the J segment 6 bases; nucleotides outside the gene matches: 10. Germline V gene lookup returns CDR1 SQVTM and CDR2 ANQGSEA. This CDR3 has 14 amino acids. Only in-frame clones appear in the TCRdb table, and some are missing; sequencing was by immunoSEQ multiplex PCR. The sample has a few million clones, about 92% seen once; the top ten hold 0.39%. The sample comprised naive CD4+ T cells from PBMCs. The sample's subset: CD45RA+ positively selected. This clonotype was sampled from a man between 18 and 35 years old in good health. Some clones in this sample may be carry-over from other donors' samples. The chain joins TRBV29-1 to TRBJ1-2, with TRBD1 identical over 7 bases. This CDR3 reads CSVDLWQGGNGYTF. In nucleotides, the CDR3 is TGCAGCGTTGATCTGTGGCAGGGGGGGAATGGCTACACCTTC.